These 5 T cell receptor beta chains share one sample of origin, sequenced in a study of blood T cells in healthy people across ages. Alongside a J-beta primer mix, a sample-barcoded 5' primer served in a second PCR lasting about 7 to 12 cycles. MiXCR was run by TCRdb on the 5' RACE reads, yielding one entry per CDR3 protein. The data show about 900,000 distinct CDR3 sequences, about 62% seen once. The sequenced sample consisted of blood. The receptor source for this set is a man younger than 45 in good health.

The rearrangement links TRBV4-3 to TRBJ1-2; no firm D call. The CDR3 runs 16 residues. The V end was cut by 0 bases, the J end by 2 bases, with 13 bases between. In germline, CDR1 is LGHNA, CDR2 YSLEER. CDR3 amino acids: CASSQEGIGGNYGYTF. CDR3 DNA: TGCGCCAGCAGCCAAGAGGGAATAGGCGGGAACTATGGCTACACCTTC.

This clonotype was recorded a few times. V and J are TRBV20-1 and TRBJ2-7; 7 bases line up with TRBD1. This CDR3 contains 14 residues. V lost 0 bases, J lost 6 bases, and 8 bases stayed unmatched. CDR1 is DFQATT and CDR2 is SNEGSKA in the germline V gene (reference sequence). Here the CDR3 DNA reads TGCAGTGCTAGAGAGACAGGGTGGAGCTTCGAGCAGTACTTC. Protein sequence: CSARETGWSFEQYF.

The rearrangement links TRBV28 to TRBJ2-1, with D hard to call. With 4 bases removed from V and 9 bases from J, the gap between germline ends came to 19 bases. The CDR3 covers 15 residues. Germline V gene sequence: CDR1 MDHEN, CDR2 SYDVKM. Here the CDR3 DNA reads TGTGCCAGCAGTTCCGCCGGAGAACCCCATGGTGAGCAGTTCTTC. Residues: CASSSAGEPHGEQFF.

This CDR3 reads CSARVGGATGQYF. The CDR3 DNA sequence: TGCAGTGCTAGAGTCGGGGGGGCGACGGGGCAGTACTTC. The chain combines TRBV20-1 with TRBJ2-5; 8 bases align to TRBD2. CDR1 is DFQATT, CDR2 SNEGSKA, per germline (reference sequence). The J segment lost 11 bases and the V segment lost 1 base, leaving 9 bases of the junction unmatched. The CDR3 is 13 residues long.

The chain links TRBV4-3 to TRBJ1-4; D is possibly TRBD1 (5 bases). Germline-derived CDR1 and CDR2 are LGHNA and YSLEER. The V end was cut by 4 bases, the J end by 7 bases, with 10 bases between. This CDR3 region has 13 residues. The CDR3 region is CASSRRGTEKLFF. CDR3 sequence (DNA): TGCGCCAGCAGCCGAAGGGGCACTGAAAAACTGTTTTTT.